The 30 T cell receptor beta chains reported below all come from one sample, sequenced in a study of T cell repertoires in cytomegalovirus infection. TCRdb independently ran MiXCR on the reads; one entry per CDR3 protein. The sample carries roughly 69,000 distinct CDR3 sequences, about 30% recorded once. Antigens for these TCRs are unknown. The material was CD8+ T cells from cultured PBMCs, obtained from culture after CMV antigen stimulation. Receptors were obtained from a human donor in good health (CMV status not recorded). Some clones in this sample may be carry-over from other donors' samples.

The rearrangement joins TRBV10-3 to TRBJ1-2; maybe TRBD1 (5 bases). Per germline, CDR1 ENHRY and CDR2 SYGVKD. CDR3 length equals 17 residues. The V gene lost 4 bases and the J gene lost 1 base, with 19 bases spanning the gap. For the CDR3, the DNA is TGTGCCATCAGTGGTATTACCCGGGACGGAGATAACTATGGCTACACCTTC. It codes for CAISGITRDGDNYGYTF.

With respect to this clonotype: The junction shows a germline mismatch at one end, possibly a read error. This chain uses TRBV7-7 with TRBJ2-2; tentatively, D is TRBD2 (6 bases). Germline-derived CDR1 and CDR2 are SSHAT and FNYEAQ (reference sequence). The CDR3 is 15 amino acids. The CDR3, as DNA: TGTGCTAGCAGTCCGGGGGAATCTAACACCGGGGAGCTGTTTTTT. Translation: CASSPGESNTGELFF.

This clonotype has at least ten counts. This chain joins TRBV7-6 and TRBJ1-2, with D maybe TRBD1 (6 bases). CDR3 length: 15 amino acids. The ends were cut back, 3 bases at V and 8 bases at J, with 19 bases in the middle. The germline V gene has CDR1 SGHVS and CDR2 FNYEAQ. CDR3 region: CASSLKIQGSEGYTF. The CDR3 nucleotides are TGTGCCAGCAGCTTGAAAATACAGGGATCGGAGGGCTACACCTTC.

The CDR3 bases are TGTGCCAGCAGTGCCCGACTAGCGATACAAGAGACCCAGTACTTC. It encodes CASSARLAIQETQYF. This sequence joins TRBV6-5 and TRBJ2-5, with 8 bases lining up with TRBD2. The CDR3 totals 15 residues. The V gene's germline CDR1 is MNHEY and CDR2 SVGAGI. Trimming cost V 5 bases and J 2 bases; bases outside gene matches: 7.

The genes are TRBV6-5 and TRBJ2-5; TRBD2 matches at 7 bases. V lost 2 bases and J lost 4; bases outside the gene matches: 7. The CDR3 spans 15 residues. The germline CDR1 and CDR2 sequences are MNHEY and SVGAGI. The DNA for the CDR3 is TGTGCCAGCAGTTACCCAAGCGGGGAGGGAGAGACCCAGTACTTC. This encodes CASSYPSGEGETQYF.

The chain has TRBV7-6 and TRBJ2-6, with TRBD1 matching over 8 bases. Germline V gene lookup returns CDR1 SGHVS and CDR2 FNYEAQ. V gave up 5 bases and J gave up 2 bases; unmatched junction bases: 8. The CDR3 runs to 17 residues. The CDR3 region has the DNA TGTGCCAGCAGCCAAGGGACAGGTTTCGCTGGGGCCAACGTCCTGACTTTC. It is translated as CASSQGTGFAGANVLTF.

The chain couples TRBV30 to TRBJ2-1; D is ambiguous. CDR1 is GTSNPN and CDR2 is SVGIG in the germline V gene (reference sequence). The CDR3 extends over 17 amino acids. V dropped 0 bases and J dropped 0 bases, with 15 bases sitting between them. The CDR3 region is CAWSVLTAVSSYNEQFF. The CDR3 bases are TGTGCCTGGAGTGTACTAACTGCGGTCAGCTCCTACAATGAGCAGTTCTTC.

The chain couples TRBV7-6 to TRBJ2-7; D is unclear. V was shortened by 4 bases and J by 3 bases, with 10 bases between the two germline ends. The germline CDR1 and CDR2 sequences are SGHVS and FNYEAQ. The CDR3 has 13 residues. The CDR3 protein is CASSSRHVYEQYF. Written as DNA, the CDR3 is TGTGCCAGCAGCTCCAGACACGTCTACGAGCAGTACTTC.

The V call is TRBV12-3 or TRBV12-4, the J call TRBJ2-7, with D perhaps matching TRBD1 or TRBD2 (5 bases each). Trimming removed 5 bases from V and 0 bases from J, with 17 bases in between. CDR3 length: 16 residues. The CDR3: CASSLGTQRHSYEQYF. The CDR3 nucleotides are TGTGCCAGCAGTCTAGGGACCCAAAGGCACTCCTACGAGCAGTACTTC.

This clonotype was observed a few times. The J gene is TRBJ1-5, the V gene TRBV5-1, with 7 bases that match TRBD1. The V segment lost 4 bases and the J segment 2 bases; nucleotides outside the gene matches: 9. The CDR3 sequence is 16 residues long. In germline, CDR1 is SGHRS, CDR2 YFSETQ. The CDR3 coding sequence is TGCGCCAGCAGCCCGACAGGGCTAAATGGCAATCAGCCCCAGCATTTT. Amino acids: CASSPTGLNGNQPQHF.

This clonotype has only a few counts. CDR3 in amino acids: CASSSNLAPVETQYF. The CDR3 bases are TGTGCCAGCAGCTCGAACCTAGCCCCGGTGGAGACCCAGTACTTC. The genes are TRBV11-2 and TRBJ2-5; tentatively, D is TRBD2 (5 bases). This CDR3 is 15 amino acids long. Germline values: CDR1 SGHAT, CDR2 FQNNGV. V was clipped by 4 bases and J by 5 bases, with 17 bases between them.

This chain connects TRBV28 to TRBJ2-5, with D perhaps TRBD1 (5 bases). The germline gives CDR1 MDHEN, CDR2 SYDVKM. The CDR3 runs 15 residues. V lost 6 bases, J lost 2 bases, and 16 bases lay in between. The CDR3 loop reads CASSPIDRAQETQYF. CDR3 DNA: TGTGCCAGCAGCCCCATAGACAGAGCACAAGAGACCCAGTACTTC.

The table lists this clonotype with a few counts. The chain couples TRBV6-6 to TRBJ1-5; TRBD1 agrees at 9 bases. Losses at the gene ends were 2 bases for V and 0 bases for J; bases not matched to a gene: 5. Germline CDR1 is MNHNY and CDR2 is SVGAGI (reference sequence). CDR3 size: 17 residues. The CDR3 DNA sequence: TGTGCCAGCAGTTACCCGGGACAGGGATATAGCAATCAGCCCCAGCATTTT. As protein: CASSYPGQGYSNQPQHF.

The chain employs TRBV9 and TRBJ2-3; D may be TRBD2 (6 bases). V was shortened by 4 bases and J by 2 bases, with 11 bases between the two germline ends. The CDR3 runs 14 residues. CDR1 is SGDLS, CDR2 YYNGEE, per germline. The CDR3: CASSRLGSTDTQYF. The CDR3, as DNA: TGTGCCAGCAGCCGACTAGGATCCACAGATACGCAGTATTTT.

This clonotype appeared many times. J is TRBJ1-1 and V is TRBV27; D may be TRBD1 (6 bases). CDR3 length: 14 residues. The germline gives CDR1 MNHEY, CDR2 SMNVEV (reference sequence). Trimming took 6 bases from V and 1 from J, leaving 12 bases between them. The CDR3 protein is CASSGQRGNTEAFF. For the CDR3, the DNA is TGTGCCAGCAGCGGACAGCGAGGGAACACTGAAGCTTTCTTT.

V is TRBV5-6 and J is TRBJ2-3; 11 bases align to TRBD2. This CDR3 is 15 amino acids long. V lost 4 bases and J lost 5; bases outside the gene matches: 6. Germline CDR1 is SGHDT and CDR2 is YYEEEE. The CDR3 loop is CASSPTSGVGDTQYF. In DNA, the CDR3 is TGTGCCAGCAGCCCGACTAGCGGGGTGGGAGATACGCAGTATTTT.

As for this clonotype: The junction differs from germline at one of its ends, possibly a read error. V usage is TRBV12-5 and J usage is TRBJ2-1; D perhaps matches TRBD2 (5 bases). This CDR3 is built from 16 residues. Germline CDR1 LGHNT, CDR2 FRNRAP. CDR3 DNA: TGTACTAGTGGTTTGGTACAGCGAGGTCCCGTCAATGAGCAGTTCTTC. It codes for CTSGLVQRGPVNEQFF.

In its sample, this clonotype was seen a few times. J is TRBJ1-1 and V is TRBV27; a possible D gene is TRBD1 (5 bases). Germline CDR1 reads MNHEY; CDR2 reads SMNVEV (reference sequence). The ends were cut back, 5 bases at V and 2 bases at J, with 12 bases in the middle. The CDR3 covers 14 residues. The CDR3 DNA reads TGTGCCAGCAGTCCCGGGACCGCTAACACTGAAGCTTTCTTT. Translating it yields CASSPGTANTEAFF.

In its sample, this clonotype was seen a few times. The chain recombines TRBV15 with TRBJ1-5; possible D gene TRBD1, 6 bases. The germline V gene encodes CDR1 LNHNV and CDR2 YYDKDF (reference sequence). Deletions cut 4 bases from V and 1 base from J, with 8 bases between. This CDR3 contains 14 residues. As DNA, the CDR3 is TGTGCCACCAGCAAGGGGGTAAGCAATCAGCCCCAGCATTTT. Translating it yields CATSKGVSNQPQHF.

This clonotype was recorded at least ten times. One junction end disagrees with the germline gene, perhaps due to a read error. The V call is TRBV7-7, the J call TRBJ1-6; D not certain. Germline-derived CDR1 and CDR2 are SSHAT and FNYEAQ (reference sequence). This CDR3 comprises 15 residues. CDR3 sequence (DNA): TGTGCTAGCAGCGCCGACGATAGCCCCAATTCACCCCTCCACTTT. It specifies CASSADDSPNSPLHF. Together with reference TRBV7-7 and TRBJ1-6, the CDR3 gives the full variable domain: GAGVSQSPRYKVTKRGQDVTLRCDPISSHATLYWYQQALGQGPEFLTYFNYEAQPDKSGLPSDRFSAERPEGSISTLTIQRTEQRDSAMYRCASSADDSPNSPLHFGNGTRLTVT.

This chain uses TRBV29-1 with TRBJ1-1; 10 bases map to TRBD1. The germline V gene encodes CDR1 SQVTM and CDR2 ANQGSEA. This CDR3 has 14 residues. V was pared by 1 base and J by 6 bases, with 5 bases of the junction left unmatched. The CDR3 protein is CSVEVWGQGPEAFF. The CDR3 coding sequence is TGCAGCGTTGAAGTATGGGGACAGGGGCCTGAAGCTTTCTTT.

The sample holds a few counts of this clonotype. The chain couples TRBV3-1 to TRBJ1-6; no clear D gene. Per the germline V gene, CDR1 is LGHDT and CDR2 is YNNKEL (reference sequence). The CDR3 is 13 amino acids. V lost 4 bases and J 11 bases, leaving 12 bases between the germline ends. The DNA of the CDR3 is TGTGCCAGCAGCCCTAAACGGAAGGCACCCCTCCACTTT. Translated: CASSPKRKAPLHF. Filled out from reference TRBV3-1 and TRBJ1-6, the complete variable domain reads DTAVSQTPKYLVTQMGNDKSIKCEQNLGHDTMYWYKQDSKKFLKIMFSYNNKELIINETVPNRFSPKSPDKAHLNLHINSLELGDSAVYFCASSPKRKAPLHFGNGTRLTVT.

This clonotype turned up a few times. The chain carries TRBV3-1 and TRBJ2-3; 14 nucleotides line up with TRBD2. The CDR3 runs to 16 residues. V lost 4 bases and J lost 6; bases outside the gene matches: 6. Per the germline V gene, CDR1 is LGHDT and CDR2 is YNNKEL (reference sequence). The CDR3 is CASSPQTSGGADTQYF. The DNA of the CDR3 is TGTGCCAGCAGCCCTCAGACTAGCGGGGGGGCTGATACGCAGTATTTT.

This clonotype showed up many times. V and J are TRBV11-2 and TRBJ2-1, with 8 bases fitting TRBD2. V was pared by 0 bases and J by 3 bases, with 1 base of the junction left unmatched. Germline loops: CDR1 SGHAT, CDR2 FQNNGV. The CDR3 has 15 amino acids. The CDR3 nucleotides read TGTGCCAGCAGCTTAGAAACTAGCGGCTACAATGAGCAGTTCTTC. Its protein product is CASSLETSGYNEQFF.

This clonotype was seen a handful of times. In DNA form, the CDR3 reads TGTGCCAGCAGTCCTATAGGACAGGGGGCGAGTAAGTACGAGCAGTACTTC. Its protein product is CASSPIGQGASKYEQYF. The rearrangement joins TRBV27 to TRBJ2-7, with 11 bases aligning to TRBD1. Losses at the gene ends were 5 bases for V and 4 bases for J; bases not matched to a gene: 13. CDR3 length: 17 residues. Germline V gene lookup returns CDR1 MNHEY and CDR2 SMNVEV (reference sequence).

This clonotype has just a few counts. The V call is TRBV5-1, the J call TRBJ2-1; TRBD1 aligns across 9 bases. Per the germline V gene, CDR1 is SGHRS and CDR2 is YFSETQ. The CDR3 covers 15 residues. J gave up 5 bases and V 0 bases, and 3 bases lay outside the gene matches. The CDR3 coding sequence is TGCGCCAGCAGCTTGGGACAGGGGGATCACAATGAGCAGTTCTTC. Translation: CASSLGQGDHNEQFF.

The chain joins TRBV20-1 to TRBJ2-7, with D maybe TRBD2 (6 bases). Trimming shortened V by 5 bases and J by 0 bases, and 20 bases separated the two germline ends. The CDR3 loop spans 16 amino acids. The germline CDR1 and CDR2 sequences are DFQATT and SNEGSKA (reference sequence). The CDR3: CSARPIAERSSYEQYF. DNA for the CDR3: TGCAGTGCTCGCCCTATAGCGGAGAGGAGCTCCTACGAGCAGTACTTC.

This clonotype occurred a few times. The chain links TRBV30 to TRBJ1-5; 9 nucleotides match TRBD1. The germline V gene encodes CDR1 GTSNPN and CDR2 SVGIG (reference sequence). V dropped 2 bases and J dropped 1; count of bases not matched to a gene: 18. CDR3 size: 20 residues. The CDR3 loop is CAWSLGLTTGGKGSNQPQHF. In DNA form, the CDR3 reads TGTGCCTGGAGTTTAGGTCTTACGACAGGGGGAAAAGGGAGCAATCAGCCCCAGCATTTT.

The table lists this clonotype with many counts. CDR3: CASSLGRTAFGDTQYF. DNA for the CDR3: TGTGCCAGCAGCTTAGGTCGGACAGCCTTCGGGGATACGCAGTATTTT. The genes are TRBV7-6 and TRBJ2-3, with D perhaps matching TRBD1 (6 bases). Trimming left V 1 base short and J 6 bases short, with 17 bases between. This CDR3 region has 16 residues. Germline assignment: CDR1 SGHVS and CDR2 FNYEAQ.

This clonotype showed up just a few times. The chain couples TRBV27 to TRBJ1-6; 7 bases are a match to TRBD1. The V and J ends lost 4 bases and 7 bases, in that order; junction bases with no gene match: 13. Germline CDR1 MNHEY, CDR2 SMNVEV (reference sequence). The CDR3 covers 17 residues. In nucleotides, the CDR3 is TGTGCCAGCAGTTCAGGGGGTGGACTCAGACTGAATTCACCCCTCCACTTT. This encodes CASSSGGGLRLNSPLHF.